This entry describes one T cell receptor (beta chain). In the original analysis: It was from reference gene primer amplification that nucleated cell counts were estimated. Sequencing was performed with immunoSEQ multiplex PCR; in TCRdb, only in-frame clones are kept and a portion is missing. V and J calls and clone size are copied from that table; D and trimming were computed from the DNA. The sample has roughly 230,000 clones; around 92% are singletons. This entry is derived from a study of blood T cell repertoires in COVID-19. Trimming removed 0 bases from V and 5 bases from J; junction bases left unmatched: 14. Germline CDR1 reads SGDLS; CDR2 reads YYNGEE. The CDR3 loop spans 18 amino acids.

The chain recombines TRBV9 with TRBJ1-1; 9 bases align to TRBD1. The sample consisted of PBMCs or T cells enriched from blood (not recorded which). The receptor was derived from a woman in her twenties or thirties with acute COVID-19. The CDR3 loop is CASSVGSGGTGLLTEAFF. CDR3 bases: TGTGCCAGCAGCGTAGGTAGTGGGGGGACAGGGTTATTGACTGAAGCTTTCTTT.